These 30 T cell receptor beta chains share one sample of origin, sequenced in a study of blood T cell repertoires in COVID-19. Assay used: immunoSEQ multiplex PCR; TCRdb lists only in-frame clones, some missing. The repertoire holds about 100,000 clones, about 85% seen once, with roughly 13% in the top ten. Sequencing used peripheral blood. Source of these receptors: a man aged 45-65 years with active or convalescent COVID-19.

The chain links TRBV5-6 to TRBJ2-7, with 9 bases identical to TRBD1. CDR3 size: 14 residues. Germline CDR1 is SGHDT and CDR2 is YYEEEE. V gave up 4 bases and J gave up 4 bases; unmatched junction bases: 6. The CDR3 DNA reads TGTGCCAGCAGCCGGACAGGGGATTATTACGAGCAGTACTTC. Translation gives CASSRTGDYYEQYF.

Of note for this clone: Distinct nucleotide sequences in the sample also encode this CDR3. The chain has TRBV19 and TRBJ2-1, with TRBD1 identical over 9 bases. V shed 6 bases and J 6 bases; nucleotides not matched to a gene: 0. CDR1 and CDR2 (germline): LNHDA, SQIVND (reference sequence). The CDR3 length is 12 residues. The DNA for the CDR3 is TGTGCCAGTAGGACAGGGGGCAATGAGCAGTTCTTC. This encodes CASRTGGNEQFF.

CDR3 nucleotide sequence: TGTGCCAGCAGCTTAGCGCAGCGGGGGGAGCAGTTCTTC. It codes for CASSLAQRGEQFF. This chain connects TRBV7-8 to TRBJ2-1; TRBD2 aligns across 8 bases. This CDR3 contains 13 residues. From germline, CDR1 is SGHVS and CDR2 FQNEAQ. Trimming removed 0 bases from V and 10 bases from J; junction bases left unmatched: 2.

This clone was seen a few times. The CDR3 region is CASRMSGGRNYGYTF. CDR3 sequence (DNA): TGTGCCAGCAGAATGTCAGGGGGGAGAAACTATGGCTACACCTTC. This sequence joins TRBV21-1 and TRBJ1-2; TRBD1 is taken as the D call from the table, unchecked against the DNA. TRBV21-1 is a pseudogene locus. The CDR3 totals 15 residues.

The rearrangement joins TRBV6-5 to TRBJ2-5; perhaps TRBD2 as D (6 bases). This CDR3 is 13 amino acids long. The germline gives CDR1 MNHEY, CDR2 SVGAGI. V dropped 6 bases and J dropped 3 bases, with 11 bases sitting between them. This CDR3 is CASRDGGEETQYF. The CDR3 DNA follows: TGTGCCAGCAGGGACGGAGGGGAAGAGACCCAGTACTTC.

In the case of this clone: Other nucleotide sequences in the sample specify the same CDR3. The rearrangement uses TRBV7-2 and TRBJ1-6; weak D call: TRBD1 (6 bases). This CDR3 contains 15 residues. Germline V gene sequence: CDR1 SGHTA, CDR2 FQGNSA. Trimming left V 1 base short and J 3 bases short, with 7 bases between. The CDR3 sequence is CASSLGRGYNSPLHF. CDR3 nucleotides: TGTGCCAGCAGCTTAGGCAGGGGCTATAATTCACCCCTCCACTTT. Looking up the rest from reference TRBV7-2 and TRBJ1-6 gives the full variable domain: GAGVSQSPSNKVTEKGKDVELRCDPISGHTALYWYRQSLGQGLEFLIYFQGNSAPDKSGLPSDRFSAERTGGSVSTLTIQRTQQEDSAVYLCASSLGRGYNSPLHFGNGTRLTVT.

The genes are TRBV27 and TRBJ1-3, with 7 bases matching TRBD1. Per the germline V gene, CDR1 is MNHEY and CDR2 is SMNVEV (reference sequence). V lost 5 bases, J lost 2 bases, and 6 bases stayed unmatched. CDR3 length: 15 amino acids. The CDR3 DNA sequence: TGTGCCAGCAGTCTAAACCAGGGGGCTGGAAACACCATATATTTT. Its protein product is CASSLNQGAGNTIYF.

CDR3 protein: CASERTGADQPQHF. The CDR3 region has the DNA TGTGCCAGCGAGCGGACAGGGGCCGATCAGCCCCAGCATTTT. The chain joins TRBV19 to TRBJ1-5; 9 bases fit TRBD1. The CDR3 extends over 14 amino acids. V lost 9 bases to trimming and J lost 5 bases; unmatched junction nucleotides: 8. Germline assignment: CDR1 LNHDA and CDR2 SQIVND (reference sequence).

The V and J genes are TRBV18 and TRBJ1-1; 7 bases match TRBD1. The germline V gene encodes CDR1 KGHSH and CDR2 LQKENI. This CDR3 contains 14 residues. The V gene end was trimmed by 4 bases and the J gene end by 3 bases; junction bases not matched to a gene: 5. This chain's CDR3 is CASSHDREDTEAFF. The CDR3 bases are TGTGCCAGCTCACATGACAGGGAGGACACTGAAGCTTTCTTT.

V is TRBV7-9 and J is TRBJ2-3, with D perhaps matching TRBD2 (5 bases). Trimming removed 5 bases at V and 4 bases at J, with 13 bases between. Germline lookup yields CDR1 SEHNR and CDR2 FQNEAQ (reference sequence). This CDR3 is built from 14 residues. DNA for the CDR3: TGTGCCAGCAGCCAGGCGGGCTTGGCAGATACGCAGTATTTT. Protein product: CASSQAGLADTQYF.

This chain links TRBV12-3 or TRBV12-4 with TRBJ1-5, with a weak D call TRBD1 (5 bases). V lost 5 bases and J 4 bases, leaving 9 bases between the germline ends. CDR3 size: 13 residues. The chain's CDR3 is CASSPGRNQPQHF. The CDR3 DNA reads TGTGCCAGCAGTCCAGGGAGGAATCAGCCCCAGCATTTT.

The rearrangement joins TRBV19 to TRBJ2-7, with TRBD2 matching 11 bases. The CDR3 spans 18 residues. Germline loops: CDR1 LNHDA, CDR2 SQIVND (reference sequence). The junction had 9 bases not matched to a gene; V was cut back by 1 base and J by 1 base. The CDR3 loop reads CASSIVAGTSGSSYEQYF. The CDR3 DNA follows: TGTGCCAGTAGTATAGTGGCAGGGACTAGCGGTTCATCCTACGAGCAGTACTTC.

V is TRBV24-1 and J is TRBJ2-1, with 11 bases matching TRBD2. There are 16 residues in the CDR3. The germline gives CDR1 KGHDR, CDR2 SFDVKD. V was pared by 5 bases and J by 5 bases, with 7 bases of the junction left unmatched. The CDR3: CATSVTGLAENNEQFF. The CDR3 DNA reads TGTGCCACCAGTGTCACGGGACTAGCGGAGAACAATGAGCAGTTCTTC.

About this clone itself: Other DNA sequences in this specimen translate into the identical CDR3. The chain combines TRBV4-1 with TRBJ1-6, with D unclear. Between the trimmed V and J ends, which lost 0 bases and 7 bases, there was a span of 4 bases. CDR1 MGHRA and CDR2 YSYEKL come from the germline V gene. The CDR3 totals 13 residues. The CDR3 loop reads CASSQEQNSPLHF. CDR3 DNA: TGCGCCAGCAGCCAAGAGCAGAATTCACCCCTCCACTTT.

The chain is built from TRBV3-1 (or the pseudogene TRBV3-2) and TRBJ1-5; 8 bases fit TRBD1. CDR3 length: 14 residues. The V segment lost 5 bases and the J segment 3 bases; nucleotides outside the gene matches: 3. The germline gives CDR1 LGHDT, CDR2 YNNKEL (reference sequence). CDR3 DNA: TGTGCCAGCAGCTCGACAGGGGCCAATCAGCCCCAGCATTTT. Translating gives CASSSTGANQPQHF.

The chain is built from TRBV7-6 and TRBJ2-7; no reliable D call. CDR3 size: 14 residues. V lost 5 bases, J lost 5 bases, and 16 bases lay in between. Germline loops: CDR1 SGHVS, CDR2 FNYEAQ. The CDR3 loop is CASSLLSGFDEQYF. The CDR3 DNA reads TGTGCCAGCAGCCTTCTATCGGGTTTCGACGAGCAGTACTTC.

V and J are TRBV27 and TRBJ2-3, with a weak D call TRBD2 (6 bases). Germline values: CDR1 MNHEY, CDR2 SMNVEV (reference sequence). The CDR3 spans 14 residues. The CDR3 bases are TGTGGGCCAAAGGTGGAGGGAAACACAGATACGCAGTATTTT. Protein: CGPKVEGNTDTQYF.

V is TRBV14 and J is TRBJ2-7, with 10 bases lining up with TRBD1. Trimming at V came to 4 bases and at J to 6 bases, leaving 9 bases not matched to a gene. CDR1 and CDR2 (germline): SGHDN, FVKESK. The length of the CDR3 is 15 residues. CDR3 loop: CASSPRGTGVIEQYF. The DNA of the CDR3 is TGTGCCAGCAGCCCCCGTGGGACAGGGGTCATCGAGCAGTACTTC.

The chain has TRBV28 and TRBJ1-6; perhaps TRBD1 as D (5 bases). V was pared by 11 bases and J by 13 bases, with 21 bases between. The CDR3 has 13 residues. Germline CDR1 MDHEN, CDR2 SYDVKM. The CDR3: CAGQDAQGSPLHF. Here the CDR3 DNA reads TGTGCCGGCCAAGATGCCCAGGGATCGCCCCTCCACTTT.

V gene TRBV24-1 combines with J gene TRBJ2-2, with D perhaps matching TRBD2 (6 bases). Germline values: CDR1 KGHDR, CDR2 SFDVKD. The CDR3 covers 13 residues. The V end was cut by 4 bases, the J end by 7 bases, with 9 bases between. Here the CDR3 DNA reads TGTGCCACCAGTGAAACTAGCATCGGGGAGCTGTTTTTT. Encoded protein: CATSETSIGELFF.

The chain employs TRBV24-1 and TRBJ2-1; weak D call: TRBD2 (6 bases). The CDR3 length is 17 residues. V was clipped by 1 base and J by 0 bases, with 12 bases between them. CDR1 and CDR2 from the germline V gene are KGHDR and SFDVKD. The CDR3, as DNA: TGTGCCACCAGTGATTTTAGCGGAGAGGCCTCCTACAATGAGCAGTTCTTC. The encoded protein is CATSDFSGEASYNEQFF.

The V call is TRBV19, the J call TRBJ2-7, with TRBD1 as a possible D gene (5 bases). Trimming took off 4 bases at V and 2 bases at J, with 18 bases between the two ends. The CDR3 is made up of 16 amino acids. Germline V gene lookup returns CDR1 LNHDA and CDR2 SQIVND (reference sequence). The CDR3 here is CASSTTWGGQAYEQYF. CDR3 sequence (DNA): TGTGCCAGTAGTACCACCTGGGGCGGCCAGGCCTACGAGCAGTACTTC.

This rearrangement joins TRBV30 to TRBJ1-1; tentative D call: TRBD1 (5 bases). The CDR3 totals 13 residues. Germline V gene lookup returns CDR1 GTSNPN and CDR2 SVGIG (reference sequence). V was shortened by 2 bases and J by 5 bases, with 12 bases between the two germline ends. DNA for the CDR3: TGTGCCTGGAGTTTTACTGGGGGGACTGAAGCTTTCTTT. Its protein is CAWSFTGGTEAFF.

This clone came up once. The CDR3 region is CASSTDGGLTFF. For the CDR3, the DNA is TGTGCCAGCAGCACGGACGGGGGGTTGACTTTCTTT. The rearrangement joins TRBV7-9 to TRBJ1-1; D may be TRBD1 (5 bases). Trimming removed 5 bases at V and 12 bases at J, with 16 bases between. CDR3 length: 12 amino acids. Germline V lookup: CDR1 SEHNR, CDR2 FQNEAQ (reference sequence).

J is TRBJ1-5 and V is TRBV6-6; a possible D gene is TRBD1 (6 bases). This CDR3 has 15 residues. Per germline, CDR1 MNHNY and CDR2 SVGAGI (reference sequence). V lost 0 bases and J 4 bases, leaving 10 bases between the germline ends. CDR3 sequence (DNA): TGTGCCAGCAGTTACTCGTCCCAGGGGAATCAGCCCCAGCATTTT. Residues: CASSYSSQGNQPQHF.

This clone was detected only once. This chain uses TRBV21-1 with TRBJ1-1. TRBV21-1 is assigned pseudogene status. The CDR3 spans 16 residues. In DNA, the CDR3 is TGTGCCAGCAGCAACCCGGGACTTTTTATGAACACTGAAGCTTTCTTT. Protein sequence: CASSNPGLFMNTEAFF.

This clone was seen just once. CDR3 amino acids: CASSQRQNSNQPQHF. CDR3 sequence (DNA): TGTGCCAGCAGCCAAAGACAAAATAGCAATCAGCCCCAGCATTTT. The chain is built from TRBV2 and TRBJ1-5, with D unclear. The germline V gene encodes CDR1 SNHLY and CDR2 FYNNEI. V gave up 6 bases and J gave up 0 bases, with 12 bases separating them. The CDR3 length is 15 residues.

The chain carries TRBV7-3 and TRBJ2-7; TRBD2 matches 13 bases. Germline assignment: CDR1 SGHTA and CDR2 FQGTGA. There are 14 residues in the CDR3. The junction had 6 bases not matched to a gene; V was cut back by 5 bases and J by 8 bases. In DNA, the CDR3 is TGTGCCAGCAGCCAAGGACTAGCGGGAGCCCAGCAGTACTTC. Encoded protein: CASSQGLAGAQQYF.

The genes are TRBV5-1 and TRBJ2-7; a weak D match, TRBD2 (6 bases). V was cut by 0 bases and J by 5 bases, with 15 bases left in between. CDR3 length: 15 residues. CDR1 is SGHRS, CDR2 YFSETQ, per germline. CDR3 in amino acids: CASSLDSGVWNEQYF. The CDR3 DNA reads TGCGCCAGCAGCTTGGATAGCGGAGTTTGGAACGAGCAGTACTTC.

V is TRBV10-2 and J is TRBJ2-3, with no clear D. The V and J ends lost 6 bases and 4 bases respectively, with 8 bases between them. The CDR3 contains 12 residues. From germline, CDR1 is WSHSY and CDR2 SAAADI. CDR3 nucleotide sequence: TGCGCCAGCAGGTTAGCTTCAGATACGCAGTATTTT. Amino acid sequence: CASRLASDTQYF.